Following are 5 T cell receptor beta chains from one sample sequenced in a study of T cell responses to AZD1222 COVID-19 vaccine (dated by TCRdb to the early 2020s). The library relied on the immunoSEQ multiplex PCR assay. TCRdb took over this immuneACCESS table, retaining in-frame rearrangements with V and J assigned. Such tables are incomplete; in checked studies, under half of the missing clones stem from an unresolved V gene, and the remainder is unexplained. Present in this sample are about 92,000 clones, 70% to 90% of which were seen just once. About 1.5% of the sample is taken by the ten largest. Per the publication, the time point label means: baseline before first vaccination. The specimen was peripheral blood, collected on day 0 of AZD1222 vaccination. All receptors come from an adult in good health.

CDR3 sequence reads: CASSIDSSRSYEQYF. CDR3 bases: TGTGCCAGTAGTATAGACAGTTCACGGTCCTACGAGCAGTACTTC. The chain employs TRBV19 and TRBJ2-7; no reliable D call. Trimming shortened V by 0 bases and J by 1 base, and 10 bases separated the two germline ends. Germline values: CDR1 LNHDA, CDR2 SQIVND (reference sequence). The CDR3 totals 15 residues.

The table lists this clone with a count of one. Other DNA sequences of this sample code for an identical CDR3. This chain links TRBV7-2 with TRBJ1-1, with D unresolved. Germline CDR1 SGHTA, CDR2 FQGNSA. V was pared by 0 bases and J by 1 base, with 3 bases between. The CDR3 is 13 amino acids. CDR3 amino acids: CASSLAENTEAFF. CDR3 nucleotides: TGTGCCAGCAGCTTAGCAGAGAACACTGAAGCTTTCTTT.

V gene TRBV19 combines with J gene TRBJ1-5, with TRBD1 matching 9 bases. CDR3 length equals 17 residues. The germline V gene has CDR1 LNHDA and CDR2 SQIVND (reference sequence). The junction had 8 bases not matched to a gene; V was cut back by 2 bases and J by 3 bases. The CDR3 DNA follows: TGTGCCAGTAGTATACGCCCCGGACAGGGGTACAATCAGCCCCAGCATTTT. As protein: CASSIRPGQGYNQPQHF. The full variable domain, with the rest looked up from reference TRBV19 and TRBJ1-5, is DGGITQSPKYLFRKEGQNVTLSCEQNLNHDAMYWYRQDPGQGLRLIYYSQIVNDFQKGDIAEGYSVSREKKESFPLTVTSAQKNPTAFYLCASSIRPGQGYNQPQHFGDGTRLSIL.

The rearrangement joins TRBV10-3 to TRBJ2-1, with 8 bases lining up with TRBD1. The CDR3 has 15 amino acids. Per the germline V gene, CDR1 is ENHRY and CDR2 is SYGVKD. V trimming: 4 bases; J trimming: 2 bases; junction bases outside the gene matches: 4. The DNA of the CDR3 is TGTGCCATCAGTGCCGACAGGGGAGCCTACAATGAGCAGTTCTTC. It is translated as CAISADRGAYNEQFF.

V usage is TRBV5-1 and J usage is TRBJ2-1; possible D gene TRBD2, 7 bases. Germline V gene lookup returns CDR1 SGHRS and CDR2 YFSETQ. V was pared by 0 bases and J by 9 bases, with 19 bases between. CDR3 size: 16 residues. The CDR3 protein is CASSLGGRGAVGEQFF. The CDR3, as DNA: TGCGCCAGCAGCTTGGGAGGTCGGGGGGCGGTCGGTGAGCAGTTCTTC.